Listed here is a single TCR beta chain. The antigen is undetermined. This entry comes from a study of siplizumab effects on memory and regulatory T cells. Approximately 100,000 TCR templates were assayed per sample. Method: immunoSEQ multiplex PCR; TCRdb's copy keeps in-frame clones and lacks some. Seen here are roughly 100,000 clones, about 93% observed once, and the top ten hold about 0.34%. The germline V gene has CDR1 LGHNA and CDR2 YSLEER. V gave up 1 base and J gave up 6 bases; unmatched junction bases: 23. The CDR3 is 22 residues long. General study findings and limits: Naive T cells appeared more varied than memory cells and looked like key alloresponse contributors.

The V and J genes are TRBV4-3 and TRBJ2-2; 10 bases are a match to TRBD2. This clonotype was obtained from a human donor in good health. Material: CD4+ T cells sorted from blood. The CDR3 nucleotides are TGCGCCAGCAGCCAAGTTGGGGGGCTAGCGGGAGCCCTTACGACGAAACCCGGGGAGCTGTTTTTT. Protein: CASSQVGGLAGALTTKPGELFF.